The rows below give T cell receptor beta chains drawn from one sample of a study of identical twins. MiXCR was run by TCRdb on the 5' RACE reads, yielding one entry per CDR3 protein. Among roughly 770,000 distinct CDR3 sequences listed, 15% to 20% were seen once. This same sample was also taken into another study, of T cells expressing NK-cell markers.

Sequenced material: PBMCs. The source is a woman younger than 35 in good health. The CDR3 runs from the conserved cysteine through the conserved F or W. A D gene is named only where the DNA matches it firmly. Size tells how often a clone was seen (once, few, many) or the class of an expanded clone, and some rows leave it out.

v_call,clone_size,j_call,d_call,cdr3_length,cdr3_nt,cdr3_aa
TRBV5-1,.,TRBJ2-1,TRBD2,15,TGCGCCAGCAGCTACGAGCGGGAGCCTAACAATGAGCAGTTCTTC,CASSYEREPNNEQFF
TRBV5-1,.,TRBJ2-7,TRBD2,15,TGCGCCAGCAGCTTGGTCCTAGCGGGGCCTTACGAGCAGTACTTC,CASSLVLAGPYEQYF
TRBV12-3/TRBV12-4,once,TRBJ2-3,TRBD2,16,TGTGCCAGCAGTTTACGACTAGCCACCGCGGGCTTTACGCAGTATTTT,CASSLRLATAGFTQYF
TRBV6-1,few,TRBJ1-2,.,14,TGTGCCAGCAGGGAGCATGGGGGAGACTATGGCTACACCTTC,CASREHGGDYGYTF
TRBV3-1,.,TRBJ1-2,.,15,TGTGCCAGCAGCCAAGATCCCCCGCTTCTAAGTGGCTACACCTTC,CASSQDPPLLSGYTF
TRBV29-1,.,TRBJ2-3,.,12,TGCAGCGTGAGCGGGCGCACAGATACGCAGTATTTT,CSVSGRTDTQYF
TRBV12-3/TRBV12-4,.,TRBJ1-1,.,15,TGTGCCAGCAGTTTTACGGGGGCGCGTCGGACTGAAGCTTTCTTT,CASSFTGARRTEAFF
TRBV12-3/TRBV12-4,few,TRBJ1-1,TRBD1,14,TGTGCCAGCAGCTACCGGGACAGGGGCCTTGAAGCTTTCTTT,CASSYRDRGLEAFF
TRBV5-1,.,TRBJ1-1,.,13,TGCGCCAGCAGCTCAGTCCGGACGACTGAAGCTTTCTTT,CASSSVRTTEAFF
TRBV7-2,.,TRBJ2-1,.,13,TGTGCCAGCAGCGCCCCAGGGAGCGGTGTAGGCTTCTTC,CASSAPGSGVGFF
TRBV20-1,few,TRBJ2-1,.,16,TGCAGTGCTGAGGGTTTAGACCCCGGGTACTACAATGAGCAGTTCTTC,CSAEGLDPGYYNEQFF
TRBV27,.,TRBJ1-1,.,16,TGTGCCAGCAGTTTTTGGGGGGCGCGCCGCGTCACTGAAGCTTTCTTT,CASSFWGARRVTEAFF
TRBV3-1,few,TRBJ2-5,TRBD2,17,TGTGCCAGCAGCCAAGTGGCGGCTAGCGGGAGGGGTGTGACCCAGTACTTC,CASSQVAASGRGVTQYF
TRBV7-9,few,TRBJ2-5,TRBD2,17,TGTGCCAGCAGCCATGGATCCTATCGCGGGGGGACGGAGACCCAGTACTTC,CASSHGSYRGGTETQYF
TRBV4-1,.,TRBJ1-1,.,15,TGCGCCAGCAGTCTCACGGAGGGTTTGTACACTGAAGCTTTCTTT,CASSLTEGLYTEAFF
TRBV6-5,few,TRBJ2-2,.,13,TGTGCCAGCAGTTTAGGTGTCCCCGGGGAGCTGTTTTTT,CASSLGVPGELFF
TRBV20-1,.,TRBJ2-7,TRBD2,13,TGCAGTGCTGGCCCTGCGCTAGCGGGGATTCAGTACTTC,CSAGPALAGIQYF
TRBV2,.,TRBJ2-1,TRBD2,16,TGTGCCAGCAGTGATGCGGGACTAGCGAGGGGGGAAGAGCAGTTCTTC,CASSDAGLARGEEQFF
TRBV4-2,few,TRBJ2-7,TRBD2,17,TGTGCCAGCAGCCAAGGGCCGGTTGGACTAGCGGGGGCCGAGCAGTACTTC,CASSQGPVGLAGAEQYF
TRBV12-3/TRBV12-4,.,TRBJ2-7,TRBD1,14,TGTGCCAGCAGGGACAGGGGGCCTCCCTACGAGCAGTACTTC,CASRDRGPPYEQYF
TRBV3-1,.,TRBJ2-2,.,12,TGTGCCAGCGCCGCGGGCACCGGGGAGCTGTTTTTT,CASAAGTGELFF
TRBV10-3,few,TRBJ2-7,.,13,TGTGCCATCAGCAGACTGAGCTCCTACGAGCAGTACTTC,CAISRLSSYEQYF
TRBV20-1,.,TRBJ2-7,.,13,TGCAGTGCTAGCGGCAGGGCCTCCTACGAGCAGTACTTC,CSASGRASYEQYF
TRBV7-9,few,TRBJ1-1,.,14,TGTGCCAGCAGCTCTACCGGGACGAACACTGAAGCTTTCTTT,CASSSTGTNTEAFF
TRBV7-9,.,TRBJ2-6,.,16,TGTGCCAGCACCACCCTGGGGGGTTCTGGGGCCAACGTCCTGACTTTC,CASTTLGGSGANVLTF
TRBV3-1,few,TRBJ2-3,.,19,.,CASSQDLSWDRGSTDTQYF
TRBV20-1,.,TRBJ1-2,.,12,TGCAGTGCTAGAGAGATAGCCGCGGGCTACACCTTC,CSAREIAAGYTF
TRBV11-2,few,TRBJ1-2,.,15,TGTGCCAGCAGCTGGAGCTGGGACGCTAACTATGGCTACACCTTC,CASSWSWDANYGYTF
TRBV5-6,.,TRBJ1-5,.,14,TGTGCCAGCAGCTTGGGTCTCCACAATCAGCCCCAGCATTTT,CASSLGLHNQPQHF
TRBV15,.,TRBJ2-1,.,14,TGTGCCACCAGCAGAGGTCGGCAATTGAATGAGCAGTTCTTC,CATSRGRQLNEQFF
TRBV7-2,.,TRBJ2-7,.,13,TGTGCCAGCAGCTTAAACGGATACTACGAGCAGTACTTC,CASSLNGYYEQYF
TRBV7-9,few,TRBJ2-2,TRBD2,16,TGTGCCAGCAGCACCGGATGGGGACTAGCAGACGGGGAGCTGTTTTTT,CASSTGWGLADGELFF
TRBV12-3/TRBV12-4,.,TRBJ2-7,.,13,TGTGCCAGCAGGGCTACAAGCTCCTACGAGCAGTACTTC,CASRATSSYEQYF
TRBV12-3/TRBV12-4,few,TRBJ2-1,.,15,TGTGCCAGCAGTTTTTACGCGGGGACACACAATGAGCAGTTCTTC,CASSFYAGTHNEQFF
TRBV9,.,TRBJ2-3,TRBD2,16,TGTGCCAGCAGCGTATCTAGCGGGGGGAGCACAGATACGCAGTATTTT,CASSVSSGGSTDTQYF
TRBV5-1,.,TRBJ2-1,.,12,TGCGCCAGCAGCTTGGCAGGACCAGGTCTATTCTTC,CASSLAGPGLFF
TRBV27,few,TRBJ2-3,.,13,TGTGCCAGCAGTTCAAATTGGGGGTATACGCAGTATTTT,CASSSNWGYTQYF